This T cell receptor (beta chain) comes out of a study of T cell repertoires in cytomegalovirus infection. Overall study: Based on public TCR beta signatures, there were indications of CMV infection and of a matching HLA type.

Germline values: CDR1 MDHEN, CDR2 SYDVKM. Losses at the gene ends were 3 bases for V and 2 bases for J; bases not matched to a gene: 1. The CDR3 runs to 14 residues. TCRdb re-called the reads through MiXCR, storing one row per CDR3 protein. In the table there are about 260,000 distinct CDR3 sequences, roughly 9% of which are singletons. Study-level results: HLA-C-restricted CMV clonotypes gave the most frequent clonotype in two of eight donors. Individuals carrying CMV plus the relevant HLA were identified by cumulative frequency of public TCR beta families.

This clonotype was seen ten or more times. Its antigen is not known. This receptor was obtained from a human donor in good health (CMV status not recorded). Some clones in this sample may be carry-over from other donors' samples. The rearrangement uses TRBV28 and TRBJ1-5; 7 bases are a match to TRBD1. The material sequenced was PBMCs. The chain's CDR3 is CASSFGTGNQPQHF. The CDR3 bases are TGTGCCAGCAGTTTCGGGACAGGCAATCAGCCCCAGCATTTT.